This TCR beta chain was identified in a study of blood T cell repertoires in COVID-19. This clone turned up a few times. The table came from immunoSEQ multiplex PCR; TCRdb's copy has only in-frame clones and leaves some out. Of 250,000 to 300,000 clones in the sample, roughly 85% were seen once. The CDR3 extends over 14 amino acids. V lost 4 bases to trimming and J lost 2 bases, with 11 bases between them. CDR1 is LNHDA, CDR2 SQIVND, per germline (reference sequence). The V call is TRBV19, the J call TRBJ1-2, with D possibly being TRBD1 (6 bases). The source of this sequence is a man in his fifties or sixties who had recovered from COVID-19. Material: peripheral blood. CDR3 DNA sequence: TGTGCCAGTAGTAGCCAGGGGCGGAACTATGGCTACACCTTC. It is translated as CASSSQGRNYGYTF.